The 11 T cell receptor beta chains below all came from one sample that was sequenced in a study of T cell responses to AZD1222 COVID-19 vaccine. Profiling relied on immunoSEQ multiplex PCR, and the TCRdb table lists in-frame clones only, not all of them. The sample gives about 140,000 clones, about 90% of which show up once; over 8.5% is in the top ten. The specimen was peripheral blood, collected 28 days after the second AZD1222 dose. The origin of the receptors is an adult who received the AZD1222 COVID-19 vaccine.

The CDR3 DNA sequence: TGTGCCAGCAGTTTTGAGGACCGCTATGGCTACACCTTC. Translating gives CASSFEDRYGYTF. The chain recombines TRBV6-2 or TRBV6-3 with TRBJ1-2; D gene uncertain. CDR3 length equals 13 residues. The germline gives CDR1 MNHEY, CDR2 SVGEGT. The V gene lost 4 bases and the J gene lost 4 bases, with 10 bases spanning the gap.

The chain joins TRBV30 to TRBJ2-1, with 8 bases aligning to TRBD2. The CDR3 runs 16 residues. CDR1 is GTSNPN and CDR2 is SVGIG in the germline V gene (reference sequence). The V segment lost 0 bases and the J segment 4 bases; nucleotides outside the gene matches: 8. Written as DNA, the CDR3 is TGTGCCTGGAGTGTACGGCGGGGGGCTTTTTACAATGAGCAGTTCTTC. Its protein product is CAWSVRRGAFYNEQFF.

This clone was counted once. The J gene is TRBJ1-1, the V gene TRBV3-1 (or the pseudogene TRBV3-2); D is perhaps TRBD1 (5 bases). The CDR3 sequence is 14 residues long. CDR1 and CDR2 (germline): LGHDT, YNNKEL (reference sequence). Trimming removed 6 bases at V and 5 bases at J, with 16 bases between. In nucleotides, the CDR3 is TGTGCCAGCAGACGACATGAGGGGCGGACTGAAGCTTTCTTT. Protein: CASRRHEGRTEAFF.

This clone occurred a few times. This chain connects TRBV28 to TRBJ1-5; no clear D gene. V was clipped by 5 bases and J by 2 bases, with 13 bases between them. The CDR3 is 15 residues long. Germline V gene lookup returns CDR1 MDHEN and CDR2 SYDVKM. This CDR3 is CASSPTWEGNQPQHF. The CDR3 bases are TGTGCCAGCAGTCCCACGTGGGAGGGCAATCAGCCCCAGCATTTT. Filled out from reference TRBV28 and TRBJ1-5, the complete variable domain reads DVKVTQSSRYLVKRTGEKVFLECVQDMDHENMFWYRQDPGLGLRLIYFSYDVKMKEKGDIPEGYSVSREKKERFSLILESASTNQTSMYLCASSPTWEGNQPQHFGDGTRLSIL.

For the CDR3, the DNA is TGTGCCAGCAGCTCCGGGACAGGAGGATATGGCTACACCTTC. It yields the protein CASSSGTGGYGYTF. The rearrangement links TRBV2 to TRBJ1-2, with 8 bases aligning to TRBD1. The CDR3 is 14 residues long. Trimming took 6 bases from V and 5 from J; bases not matched to a gene: 8. Germline V gives CDR1 SNHLY, CDR2 FYNNEI.

In this sample, this clone turned up once. The chain has TRBV12-3 or TRBV12-4 and TRBJ1-1; the D is unclear. V gave up 8 bases and J gave up 3 bases, with 7 bases separating them. This CDR3 spans 11 amino acids. The CDR3: CASGWDTEAFF. The CDR3 coding sequence is TGTGCCAGCGGGTGGGACACTGAAGCTTTCTTT.

The chain carries TRBV6-2 or TRBV6-3 and TRBJ2-2; D gene unclear. V was cut by 2 bases and J by 4 bases, with 20 bases left in between. The CDR3 is made up of 18 amino acids. The V gene's germline CDR1 is MNHEY and CDR2 SVGEGT. The CDR3 region has the DNA TGTGCCAGCAGTTACAGGGTAGGAGAGGTAGTTAGCACCGGGGAGCTGTTTTTT. The encoded protein is CASSYRVGEVVSTGELFF.

As to this clone: The germline gene is not matched at one end of the junction; a read error may be the cause. The V gene is TRBV14, the J gene TRBJ2-3; D may correspond to TRBD1 or TRBD2 (6 bases each). The CDR3 length is 15 residues. CDR1 is SGHDN and CDR2 is FVKESK in the germline V gene. The CDR3 loop reads CVSSPGGSSTDTQYF. DNA of the CDR3: TGTGTCAGCAGCCCCGGGGGCTCTAGCACAGATACGCAGTATTTT.

The chain is built from TRBV15 and TRBJ2-3; 14 positions match TRBD2. The V segment lost 4 bases and the J segment 1 base; nucleotides outside the gene matches: 7. Looked up from germline, CDR1 is LNHNV and CDR2 is YYDKDF (reference sequence). The CDR3 contains 18 residues. The CDR3 protein is CATSNPGLAGVGTDTQYF. The DNA of the CDR3 is TGTGCCACCAGCAATCCGGGACTAGCGGGAGTTGGCACAGATACGCAGTATTTT.

This chain connects TRBV7-2 to TRBJ1-6, with a tentative D call TRBD1 (5 bases). This CDR3 comprises 15 residues. The V gene lost 5 bases and the J gene lost 7 bases, with 15 bases spanning the gap. The V gene's germline CDR1 is SGHTA and CDR2 FQGNSA. CDR3 amino acids: CASSPGPRGNSPLHF. The CDR3 DNA reads TGTGCCAGCAGCCCCGGACCTAGGGGAAATTCACCCCTCCACTTT.

V usage is TRBV28 and J usage is TRBJ1-2; the D is unclear. The CDR3 extends over 13 amino acids. Germline V lookup: CDR1 MDHEN, CDR2 SYDVKM. V dropped 6 bases and J dropped 3 bases, with 11 bases sitting between them. CDR3 loop: CASRGGLDYGYTF. Here the CDR3 DNA reads TGTGCCAGCAGGGGAGGGCTAGACTATGGCTACACCTTC.